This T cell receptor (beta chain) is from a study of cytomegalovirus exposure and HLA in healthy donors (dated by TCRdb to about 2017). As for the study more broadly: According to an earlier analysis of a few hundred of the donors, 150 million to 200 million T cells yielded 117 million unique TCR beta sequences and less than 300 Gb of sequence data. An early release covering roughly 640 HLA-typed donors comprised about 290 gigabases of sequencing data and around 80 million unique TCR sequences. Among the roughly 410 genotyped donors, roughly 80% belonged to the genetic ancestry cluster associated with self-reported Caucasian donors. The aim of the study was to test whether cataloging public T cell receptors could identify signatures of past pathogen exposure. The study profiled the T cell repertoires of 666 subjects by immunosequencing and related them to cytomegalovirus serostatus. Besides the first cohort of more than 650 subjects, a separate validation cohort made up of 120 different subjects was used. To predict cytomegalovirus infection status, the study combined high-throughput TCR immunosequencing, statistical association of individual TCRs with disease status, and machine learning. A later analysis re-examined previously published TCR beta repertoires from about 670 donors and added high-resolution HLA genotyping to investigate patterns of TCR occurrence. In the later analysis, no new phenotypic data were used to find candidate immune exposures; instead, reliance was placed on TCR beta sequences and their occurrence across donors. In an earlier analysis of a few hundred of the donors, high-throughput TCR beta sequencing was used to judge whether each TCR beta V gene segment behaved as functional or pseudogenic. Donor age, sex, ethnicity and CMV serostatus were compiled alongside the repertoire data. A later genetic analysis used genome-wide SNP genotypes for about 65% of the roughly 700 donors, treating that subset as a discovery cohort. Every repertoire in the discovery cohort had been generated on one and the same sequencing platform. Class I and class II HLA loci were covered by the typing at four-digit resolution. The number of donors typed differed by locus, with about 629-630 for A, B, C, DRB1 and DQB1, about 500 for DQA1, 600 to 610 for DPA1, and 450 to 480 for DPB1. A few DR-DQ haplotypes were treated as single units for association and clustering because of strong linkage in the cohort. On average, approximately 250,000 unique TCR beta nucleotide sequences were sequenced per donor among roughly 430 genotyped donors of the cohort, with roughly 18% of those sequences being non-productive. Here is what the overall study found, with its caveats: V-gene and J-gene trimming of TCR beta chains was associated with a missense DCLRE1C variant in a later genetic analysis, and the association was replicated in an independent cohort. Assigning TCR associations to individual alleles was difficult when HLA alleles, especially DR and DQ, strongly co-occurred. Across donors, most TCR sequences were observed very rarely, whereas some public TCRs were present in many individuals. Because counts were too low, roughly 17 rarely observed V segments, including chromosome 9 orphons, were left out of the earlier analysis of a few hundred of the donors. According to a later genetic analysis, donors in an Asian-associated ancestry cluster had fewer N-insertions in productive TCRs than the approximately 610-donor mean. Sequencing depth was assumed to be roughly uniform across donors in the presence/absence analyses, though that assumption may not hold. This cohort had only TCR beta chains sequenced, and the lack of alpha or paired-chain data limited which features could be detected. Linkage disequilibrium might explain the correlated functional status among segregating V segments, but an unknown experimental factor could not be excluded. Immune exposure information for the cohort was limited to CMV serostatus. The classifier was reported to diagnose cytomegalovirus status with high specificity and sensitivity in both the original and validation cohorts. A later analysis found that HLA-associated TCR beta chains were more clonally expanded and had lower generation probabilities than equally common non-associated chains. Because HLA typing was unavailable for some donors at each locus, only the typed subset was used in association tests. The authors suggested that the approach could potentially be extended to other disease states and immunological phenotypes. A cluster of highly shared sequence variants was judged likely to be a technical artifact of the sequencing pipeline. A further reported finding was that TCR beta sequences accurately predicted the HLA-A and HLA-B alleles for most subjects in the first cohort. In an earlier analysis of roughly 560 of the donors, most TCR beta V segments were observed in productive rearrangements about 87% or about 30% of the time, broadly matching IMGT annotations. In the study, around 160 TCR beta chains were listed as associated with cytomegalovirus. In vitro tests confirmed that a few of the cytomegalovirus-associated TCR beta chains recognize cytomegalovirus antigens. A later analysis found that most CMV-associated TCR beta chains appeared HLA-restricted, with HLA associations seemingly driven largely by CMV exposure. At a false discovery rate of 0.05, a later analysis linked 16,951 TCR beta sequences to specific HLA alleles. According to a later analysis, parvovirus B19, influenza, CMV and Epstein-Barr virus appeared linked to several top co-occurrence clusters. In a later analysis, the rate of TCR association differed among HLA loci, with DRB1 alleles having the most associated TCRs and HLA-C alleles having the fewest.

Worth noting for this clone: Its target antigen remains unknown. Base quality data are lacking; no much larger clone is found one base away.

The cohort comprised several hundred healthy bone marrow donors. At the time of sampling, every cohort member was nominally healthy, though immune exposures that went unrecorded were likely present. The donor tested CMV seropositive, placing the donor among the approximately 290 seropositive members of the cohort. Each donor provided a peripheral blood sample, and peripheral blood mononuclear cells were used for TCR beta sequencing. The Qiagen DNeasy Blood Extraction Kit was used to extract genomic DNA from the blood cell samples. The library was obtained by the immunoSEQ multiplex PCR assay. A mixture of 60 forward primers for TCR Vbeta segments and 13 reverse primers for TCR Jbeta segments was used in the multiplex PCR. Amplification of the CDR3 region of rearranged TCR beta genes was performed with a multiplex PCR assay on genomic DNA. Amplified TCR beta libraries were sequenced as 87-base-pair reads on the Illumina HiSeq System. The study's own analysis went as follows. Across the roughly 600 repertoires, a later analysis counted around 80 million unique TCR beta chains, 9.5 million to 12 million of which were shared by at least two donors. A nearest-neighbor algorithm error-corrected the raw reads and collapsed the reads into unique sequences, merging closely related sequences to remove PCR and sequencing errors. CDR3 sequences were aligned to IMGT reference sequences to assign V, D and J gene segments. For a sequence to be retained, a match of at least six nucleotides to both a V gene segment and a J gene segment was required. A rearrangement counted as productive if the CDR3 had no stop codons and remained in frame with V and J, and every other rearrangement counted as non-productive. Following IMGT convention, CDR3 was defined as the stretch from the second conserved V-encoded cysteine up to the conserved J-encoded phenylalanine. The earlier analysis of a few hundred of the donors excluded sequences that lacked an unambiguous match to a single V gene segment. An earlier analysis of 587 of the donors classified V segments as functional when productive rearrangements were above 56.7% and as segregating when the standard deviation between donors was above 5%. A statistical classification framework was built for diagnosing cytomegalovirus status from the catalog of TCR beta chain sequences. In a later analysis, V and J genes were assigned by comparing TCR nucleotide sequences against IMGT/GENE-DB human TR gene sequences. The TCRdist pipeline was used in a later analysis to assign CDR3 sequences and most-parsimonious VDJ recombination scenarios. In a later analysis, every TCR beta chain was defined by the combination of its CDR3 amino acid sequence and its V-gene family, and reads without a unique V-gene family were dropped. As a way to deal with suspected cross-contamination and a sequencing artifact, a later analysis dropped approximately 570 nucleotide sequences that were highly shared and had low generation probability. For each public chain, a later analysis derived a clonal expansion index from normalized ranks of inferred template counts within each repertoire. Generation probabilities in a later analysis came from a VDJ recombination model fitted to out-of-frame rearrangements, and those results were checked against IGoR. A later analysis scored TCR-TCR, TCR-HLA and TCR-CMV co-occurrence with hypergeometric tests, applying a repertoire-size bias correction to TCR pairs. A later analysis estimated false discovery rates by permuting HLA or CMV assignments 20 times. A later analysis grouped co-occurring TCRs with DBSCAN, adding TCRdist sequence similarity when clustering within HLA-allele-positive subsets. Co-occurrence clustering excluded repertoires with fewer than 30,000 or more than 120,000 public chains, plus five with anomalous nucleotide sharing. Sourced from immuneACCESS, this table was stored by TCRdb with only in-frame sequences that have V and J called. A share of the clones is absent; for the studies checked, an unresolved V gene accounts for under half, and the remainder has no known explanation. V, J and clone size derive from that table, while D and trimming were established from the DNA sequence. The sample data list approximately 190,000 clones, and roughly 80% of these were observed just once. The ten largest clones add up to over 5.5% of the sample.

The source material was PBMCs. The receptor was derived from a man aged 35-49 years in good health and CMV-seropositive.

The DNA reads as follows: TGTGCCTGGAGTGTAGAACCAGGGAACTATGGCTACACCTTC. It translates as CAWSVEPGNYGYTF. Rearrangement joined TRBV30 to TRBJ1-2; possibly the D gene is TRBD1, per 5 matching bases. Including the terminal cysteine and phenylalanine, the CDR3 comprises 14 residues. This entry keeps only the CDR3 DNA: 42 bases, framed from base 1. The junction shows trimming of 0 bases on V and 2 bases on J, plus 10 bases between the germline ends. Reading the germline V gene (reference sequence) gives CDR1 GTSNPN and CDR2 SVGIG.